A single sample gave rise to the 20 T cell receptor beta chains below, sequenced in a study of T cell repertoires in cytomegalovirus infection (dated by TCRdb to about 2019). These receptors are not linked to any known antigen. What the treatment or condition label conveys for this sample: in vitro stimulation with specific CMV peptide epitopes to enrich CMV-specific T cells. Sequencing was performed on an Illumina HiSeq 1500. The public reads were reanalyzed by TCRdb: fastp trimming at Q25, MiXCR alignment, in-frame beta chains only. Identical CDR3 proteins give one entry, which carries the most common genes and DNA. Recorded for this sample are approximately 220,000 distinct CDR3 sequences; 30% to 45% of them occurred a single time. The ten largest clones add up to 59% of the sample. The starting material was CD8+ T cells from cultured PBMCs, obtained from culture after CMV antigen stimulation. These receptor sequences come from a human donor in good health (CMV status not recorded). Some clones in this sample may be carry-over from other donors' samples.

This clonotype turned up a few times. J is TRBJ2-3 and V is TRBV7-2; 9 bases are shared with TRBD2. The CDR3 covers 16 residues. The germline V gene encodes CDR1 SGHTA and CDR2 FQGNSA. Trimming took 2 bases from V and 2 from J; bases not matched to a gene: 5. The CDR3 DNA is TGTGCCAGCAGCTTATTAGCGGGGGCCCCCACAGATACGCAGTATTTT. Its protein product is CASSLLAGAPTDTQYF.

In this sample, this clonotype turned up a few times. The V and J genes are TRBV6-1 and TRBJ1-2, with 9 positions matching TRBD1. Germline lookup yields CDR1 MNHNS and CDR2 SASEGT. The CDR3 spans 15 residues. With V trimmed by 5 bases and J by 5 bases, 9 bases remained unmatched. For the CDR3, the DNA is TGTGCCAGCAGTAGAACAGGGGGCGAAGGGTATGGCTACACCTTC. Translated: CASSRTGGEGYGYTF.

The genes are TRBV12-3 or TRBV12-4 and TRBJ1-6; D possibly corresponds to TRBD1 (5 bases). The CDR3 sequence is 12 residues long. Trimming took 7 bases from V and 7 from J, leaving 8 bases between them. The CDR3 spells CASTSGNSPLHF. The CDR3 DNA reads TGTGCCAGCACCTCAGGGAATTCACCCCTCCACTTT.

J is TRBJ2-1 and V is TRBV7-2, with D tentatively TRBD2 (5 bases). There are 11 residues in the CDR3. Germline-derived CDR1 and CDR2 are SGHTA and FQGNSA. Trimming removed 4 bases from V and 10 bases from J, with 8 bases in between. The CDR3, as DNA: TGTGCCAGCAGCTACCGGGAAGAGCAGTTCTTC. It codes for CASSYREEQFF.

The V and J genes are TRBV15 and TRBJ2-7; 7 positions agree with TRBD2. Germline loops: CDR1 LNHNV, CDR2 YYDKDF (reference sequence). The V segment lost 5 bases and the J segment 0 bases; nucleotides outside the gene matches: 10. CDR3 length: 16 amino acids. CDR3 protein: CATSQKRGGSSYEQYF. CDR3 DNA: TGTGCCACCAGCCAGAAGCGGGGAGGGTCCTCCTACGAGCAGTACTTC. Complete variable domain (other parts from reference TRBV15 and TRBJ2-7): DAMVIQNPRYQVTQFGKPVTLSCSQTLNHNVMYWYQQKSSQAPKLLFHYYDKDFNNEADTPDNFQSRRPNTSFCFLDIRSPGLGDTAMYLCATSQKRGGSSYEQYFGPGTRLTVT.

The V and J genes are TRBV7-3 and TRBJ2-1; 11 bases fit TRBD2. The J segment lost 6 bases and the V segment lost 6 bases, leaving 4 bases of the junction unmatched. Germline values: CDR1 SGHTA, CDR2 FQGTGA. The CDR3 totals 14 residues. This CDR3 is CASSSSGGPNEQFF. DNA of the CDR3: TGTGCCAGCAGTTCTAGCGGGGGGCCCAATGAGCAGTTCTTC.

V and J are TRBV27 and TRBJ1-2; tentative D call: TRBD1 (6 bases). The length of the CDR3 is 16 residues. The V and J ends lost 2 bases and 6 bases respectively, with 19 bases between them. CDR1 MNHEY and CDR2 SMNVEV come from the germline V gene (reference sequence). CDR3 coding DNA: TGTGCCAGCAGTTTAAGCCGATCAGGACAGCGCCATGGCTACACCTTC. It is translated as CASSLSRSGQRHGYTF.

There are a few counts of this clonotype. The rearrangement links TRBV27 to TRBJ1-1, with a weak D call TRBD1 (6 bases). CDR1 is MNHEY and CDR2 is SMNVEV in the germline V gene (reference sequence). This CDR3 comprises 15 residues. The V end was cut by 9 bases, the J end by 2 bases, with 19 bases between. The CDR3 DNA reads TGTGCCAGTACCCCAGGCAGGGGCAGAAACACTGAAGCTTTCTTT. This translates into CASTPGRGRNTEAFF.

This clonotype was counted a few times. CDR3 region: CAISESGASNQPQHF. CDR3 nucleotide sequence: TGTGCCATCAGTGAGTCTGGAGCGAGCAATCAGCCCCAGCATTTT. The chain combines TRBV10-3 with TRBJ1-5; D ambiguous. The V gene lost 0 bases and the J gene lost 1 base, with 7 bases spanning the gap. Germline CDR1 reads ENHRY; CDR2 reads SYGVKD. The CDR3 has 15 amino acids.

This chain connects TRBV12-3 or TRBV12-4 to TRBJ2-5; no reliable D call. Trimming cost V 6 bases and J 7 bases, with 18 bases left between them. This CDR3 has 14 amino acids. CDR3 in amino acids: CASSPLRFKGTQYF. As DNA, the CDR3 is TGTGCCAGCAGCCCCTTAAGGTTCAAGGGGACCCAGTACTTC.

The V and J genes are TRBV2 and TRBJ1-4, with D possibly being TRBD1 (5 bases). V gave up 6 bases and J gave up 7 bases, with 9 bases separating them. Germline V gene data show CDR1 as SNHLY and CDR2 as FYNNEI. CDR3 size: 12 residues. CDR3 DNA sequence: TGTGCCAGCAGGGGACGGCCTGAAAAACTGTTTTTT. Translation gives CASRGRPEKLFF.

This clonotype was detected only a few times. The J gene is TRBJ1-1, the V gene TRBV12-3 or TRBV12-4, with D possibly being TRBD1 (5 bases). V lost 7 bases, J lost 6 bases, and 12 bases lay in between. The CDR3 is made up of 12 amino acids. CDR3 DNA sequence: TGTGCCAGCAATCCAGGGAGAGCTGAAGCTTTCTTT. It is translated as CASNPGRAEAFF.

The gene calls are TRBV28 and TRBJ2-1; either TRBD1 or TRBD2 may fit D (6 bases each). V lost 5 bases to trimming and J lost 4 bases, with 12 bases between them. Germline loops: CDR1 MDHEN, CDR2 SYDVKM. This CDR3 has 14 amino acids. The DNA for the CDR3 is TGTGCCAGCAGTCCGGGGGCGAGATACAATGAGCAGTTCTTC. Protein sequence: CASSPGARYNEQFF.

The chain combines TRBV20-1 with TRBJ1-5, with TRBD1 identical over 8 bases. The CDR3 loop spans 12 amino acids. The germline gives CDR1 DFQATT, CDR2 SNEGSKA (reference sequence). V was clipped by 6 bases and J by 7 bases; unmatched bases: 5. DNA of the CDR3: TGCAGTGCATTGACAGGGGAACAGCCCCAGCATTTT. Translating it yields CSALTGEQPQHF.

The V and J genes are TRBV2 and TRBJ2-1, with TRBD2 identical over 8 bases. Germline assignment: CDR1 SNHLY and CDR2 FYNNEI. With 6 bases clipped from V and 5 bases from J, the junction kept 12 bases outside the gene matches. The CDR3 has 16 amino acids. The CDR3 is CASRAEGAGAHNEQFF. The CDR3 region has the DNA TGTGCCAGCAGGGCCGAAGGAGCGGGAGCACACAATGAGCAGTTCTTC.

The rearrangement links TRBV27 to TRBJ2-3; D call uncertain. The CDR3 length is 15 residues. Germline CDR1 MNHEY, CDR2 SMNVEV (reference sequence). The ends were cut back, 5 bases at V and 3 bases at J, with 15 bases in the middle. This CDR3 is CASSPRTEHTDTQYF. The DNA for the CDR3 is TGTGCCAGCAGTCCCAGGACGGAGCATACAGATACGCAGTATTTT.

In its sample, this clonotype was seen a few times. The chain has TRBV18 and TRBJ2-7; D unclear. The V end lost 1 base, the J end lost 0 bases, and 7 bases lay between the germline ends. The CDR3 sequence is 14 residues long. CDR1 and CDR2 from the germline V gene are KGHSH and LQKENI. DNA for the CDR3: TGTGCCAGCTCACCACGTAGAAGCTCCTACGAGCAGTACTTC. Its translation: CASSPRRSSYEQYF.

Written as DNA, the CDR3 is TGTGCCAGCAGCTTAGTCCCAAGCGGGAGGCCGCAGTATTTT. This translates into CASSLVPSGRPQYF. The chain carries TRBV11-2 and TRBJ2-3, with 9 bases aligning to TRBD2. Germline trimming cut 1 base from V and 10 bases from J; bases unmatched to any gene: 6. Germline CDR1 and CDR2: SGHAT and FQNNGV. CDR3 length: 14 amino acids.

This clonotype appeared once. A junction boundary mismatches the germline segment, possibly from a read error. V usage is TRBV7-2 and J usage is TRBJ1-3; D ambiguous. Germline CDR1 SGHTA, CDR2 FQGNSA. This CDR3 has 11 amino acids. CDR3 sequence reads: CASSSGNTKYF. In nucleotides, the CDR3 is TGTGCCAGCAGCTCTGGAAACACCAAATATTTT.

This chain joins TRBV7-6 and TRBJ2-7, with a possible D match to TRBD2 (5 bases). The CDR3 spans 13 residues. Per germline, CDR1 SGHVS and CDR2 FNYEAQ. The V end was cut by 1 base, the J end by 7 bases, with 11 bases between. CDR3: CASSLGGPGEQYF. The CDR3 coding sequence is TGTGCCAGCAGCTTAGGCGGCCCGGGGGAGCAGTACTTC.